The text below deals with one T cell receptor beta chain. Antigen: not known. The CDR3 has 16 amino acids. Germline V gene data show CDR1 as SGHRS and CDR2 as YFSETQ. Unmatched junction bases numbered 7, after V lost 4 bases and J lost 4 bases. The record originates from a study of beta chain features in type 1 diabetes. Study-level points and caveats: Within each of all four CD4+ subsets, Type 1 diabetes patients had TCRB CDR3s that were moderately but significantly shorter. VDJ junctions in type 1 diabetes patients carried more deletions and fewer insertions.

The study reverse transcribed the entire isolated RNA, so it sequenced expressed TCRB transcripts. TCRdb's copy holds only in-frame clones and misses some; the assay was immunoSEQ multiplex PCR. The repertoire holds about 190,000 clones, 7.8% seen once, with about 0.95% in the top ten. Source material: central memory CD4+ T cells from blood. The V and J genes are TRBV5-1 and TRBJ2-3, with 12 bases fitting TRBD1. This TCR was recovered from a woman in her 40s with type 1 diabetes. DNA of the CDR3: TGCGCCAGCAGCCCCGGGACAGGGGGCTATTCAGATACGCAGTATTTT. This sequence encodes CASSPGTGGYSDTQYF.